This T cell receptor beta chain was profiled in a study of cytomegalovirus exposure and HLA in healthy donors. Points from the study as a whole: Judged likely to be a sequencing artifact was a cluster of highly shared sequence variants. A later analysis showed that HLA-associated TCR beta chains had undergone more clonal expansion than equally common others.

PCR was performed using 60 Vbeta and 13 Jbeta primers. Per the study methods: The count from a later analysis was roughly 80 million unique TCR beta chains, about 9.9 million of them shared. Clones were read by immunoSEQ multiplex PCR, and TCRdb kept only the in-frame ones, dropping some. The D gene and trimming were derived from the DNA, and the V and J assignments and clone size from that table. The sample has 100,000 to 150,000 clones; 78% are singletons. V lost 10 bases and J lost 3; bases outside the gene matches: 11. Germline values: CDR1 MNHNY, CDR2 SVGAGI (reference sequence). CDR3 length: 14 residues. A word on this clone: What it binds is unknown.

The chain links TRBV6-6 to TRBJ2-7, with 8 bases aligning to TRBD1. The specimen was PBMCs. The receptor was isolated from a man in his forties in good health and CMV-seronegative. The CDR3: CATGRQGPRYEQYF. The CDR3 coding sequence is TGTGCCACCGGTAGACAGGGGCCCCGCTACGAGCAGTACTTC.